The sample holds many counts of the clone carrying this TCR beta chain. Its antigen is unidentified. The data belong to a study of T cells after yellow fever vaccination. The wider study: Preparation used SMART-Seq v4 Ultra Low Input for the low-cell-number fractions. Study-wide points: Post-booster repertoires contained most primary-vaccination clones again (roughly 96% CD4, around 88% CD8). The CD4 compartment and the CD8 compartment contained a small share of clonotypes in common.

TCRdb reprocessed the 5' RACE reads with MiXCR, giving one entry per CDR3 protein. The table records 200,000 to 250,000 distinct CDR3 sequences, 6.9% of them present only once. CDR1 is MGHDK and CDR2 is SYGVNS in the germline V gene. The V end lost 3 bases, the J end lost 9 bases, and 9 bases lay between the germline ends. CDR3 length: 13 amino acids. The origin of this receptor is a man aged 30 to 39 who received the YFV17D yellow fever vaccine. The chain has TRBV25-1 and TRBJ1-6; weak D call: TRBD1 (6 bases). Specimen: CD4+ T cells sorted from PBMCs, collected 15 days after the yellow fever booster vaccination. CDR3 sequence (DNA): TGTGCCAGCAGTGAGGGGGGCCGTTCACCCCTCCACTTT. Protein product: CASSEGGRSPLHF.